The TCR beta chain under discussion was sequenced for a study of cytomegalovirus exposure and HLA in healthy donors. Study conclusions and caveats: In a later analysis, across HLA loci, associated TCR counts were highest for DRB1, lowest for HLA-C.

With 60 Vbeta and 13 Jbeta primers, the PCR was carried out. The protocol was immunoSEQ multiplex PCR, while the TCRdb copy is restricted to in-frame clones and leaves out a portion. The sample contains about 43,000 clones, around three quarters of which appear only once. This clone has a handful of counts. Antigen unknown. Trimming took off 0 bases at V and 6 bases at J, with 8 bases between the two ends. Germline V gene sequence: CDR1 LGHNA, CDR2 YNFKEQ. CDR3 size: 14 residues. V usage is TRBV4-2 and J usage is TRBJ2-2, with D perhaps matching TRBD2 (6 bases). The TCR originated in a man aged 25-40 years in good health and CMV-seronegative. The sequenced sample consisted of PBMCs. CDR3 in amino acids: CASSQDREPGELFF. The CDR3 DNA follows: TGTGCCAGCAGCCAAGATCGGGAGCCCGGGGAGCTGTTTTTT.